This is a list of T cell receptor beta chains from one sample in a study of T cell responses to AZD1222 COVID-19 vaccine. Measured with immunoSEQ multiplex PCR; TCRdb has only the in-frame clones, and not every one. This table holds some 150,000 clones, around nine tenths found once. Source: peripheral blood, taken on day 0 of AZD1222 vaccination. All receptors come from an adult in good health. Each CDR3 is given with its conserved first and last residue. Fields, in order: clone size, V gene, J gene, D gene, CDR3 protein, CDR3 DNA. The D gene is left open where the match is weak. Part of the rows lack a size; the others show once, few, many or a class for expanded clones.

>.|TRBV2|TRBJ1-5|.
CASSPDYQPQHF
TGTGCCAGCAGCCCTGATTATCAGCCCCAGCATTTT
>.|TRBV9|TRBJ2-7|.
CASSVGTGVYEQYF
TGTGCCAGCAGCGTAGGGACGGGCGTCTACGAGCAGTACTTC
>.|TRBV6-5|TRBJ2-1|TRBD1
CASSRDRGSYNEQFF
TGTGCCAGCAGTCGAGACAGGGGATCCTACAATGAGCAGTTCTTC
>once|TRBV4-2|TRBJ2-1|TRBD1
CASSRQGAAANNEQFF
TGTGCCAGCAGCCGGCAGGGGGCGGCAGCTAACAATGAGCAGTTCTTC
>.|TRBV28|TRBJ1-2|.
CASSPASTGADGYTF
TGTGCCAGCAGTCCCGCCTCGACCGGGGCGGATGGCTACACCTTC
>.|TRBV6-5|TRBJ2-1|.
CASSRSGGNYNEQFF
TGTGCCAGCAGCCGTTCAGGCGGCAATTACAATGAGCAGTTCTTC
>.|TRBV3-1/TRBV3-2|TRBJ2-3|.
CASSQGLRDTDTQYF
TGTGCCAGCAGCCAAGGCTTGAGAGACACAGATACGCAGTATTTT
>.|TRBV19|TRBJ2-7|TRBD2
CASSAGPLAAYEQYF
TGTGCCAGTAGTGCCGGACCTCTAGCGGCCTACGAGCAGTACTTC
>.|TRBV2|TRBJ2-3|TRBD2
CASREREAGGAQYF
TGTGCCAGCAGAGAGCGGGAGGCCGGGGGGGCGCAGTATTTT
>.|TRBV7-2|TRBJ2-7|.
CASSLAGGAGYEQYF
TGTGCCAGCAGCTTAGCTGGAGGGGCTGGCTACGAGCAGTACTTC
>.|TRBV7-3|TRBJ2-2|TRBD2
CASSFLAGGGGELFF
TGTGCCAGCAGCTTTCTAGCGGGAGGCGGTGGGGAGCTGTTTTTT
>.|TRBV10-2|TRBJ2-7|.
CASSDGRETYEQYF
TGCGCCAGCAGTGACGGACGGGAAACCTACGAGCAGTACTTC
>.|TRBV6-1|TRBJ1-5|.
CASSGRGQGRNQPQHF
TGTGCCAGCAGTGGCAGGGGTCAGGGGAGAAATCAGCCCCAGCATTTT
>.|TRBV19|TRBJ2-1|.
CASSQELAPNEQFF
TGTGCCAGTTCCCAGGAACTAGCTCCAAATGAGCAGTTCTTC
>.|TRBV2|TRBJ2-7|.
CASSRLGPYEQYF
TGTGCCAGCAGTCGGTTGGGGCCCTACGAGCAGTACTTC
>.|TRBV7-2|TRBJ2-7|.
CASSSGLALYEQYF
TGTGCCAGCAGTAGTGGTCTGGCGCTCTACGAGCAGTACTTC
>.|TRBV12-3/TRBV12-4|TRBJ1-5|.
CASSLVGAQPQHF
TGTGCCAGCAGTTTGGTGGGGGCACAGCCCCAGCATTTT
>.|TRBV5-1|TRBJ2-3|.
CASSSQDRGDTQYF
TGCGCCAGCAGCTCCCAAGACCGGGGAGATACGCAGTATTTT
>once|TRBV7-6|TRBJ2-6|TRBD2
CASSLSRGGSGANVLTF
TGTGCCAGCAGCTTATCCCGGGGGGGGTCTGGGGCCAACGTCCTGACTTTC
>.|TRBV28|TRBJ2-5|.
CASRPQTFQETQYF
TGTGCCAGCAGACCCCAGACTTTCCAAGAGACCCAGTACTTC
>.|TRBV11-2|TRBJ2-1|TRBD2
CASSLRLAEEQFF
TGTGCCAGCAGCTTAAGACTAGCGGAAGAGCAGTTCTTC
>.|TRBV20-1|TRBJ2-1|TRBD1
CSASWDSSLKFF
TGCAGTGCTAGTTGGGACAGTTCCTTGAAGTTCTTC
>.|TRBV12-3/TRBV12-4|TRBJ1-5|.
CASSLISNQPQHF
TGTGCCAGCAGTTTGATTAGCAATCAGCCCCAGCATTTT
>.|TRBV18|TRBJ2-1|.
CASSPGWGPGGNEQFF
TGTGCCAGCTCACCCGGTTGGGGTCCTGGGGGCAATGAGCAGTTCTTC
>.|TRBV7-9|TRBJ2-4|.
CASSPRAPGSNIQYF
TGTGCCAGCAGCCCACGGGCCCCGGGGTCAAACATTCAGTACTTC
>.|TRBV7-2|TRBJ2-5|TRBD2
CASSGGAGLAGSNGETQYF
TGTGCCAGCAGCGGCGGGGCGGGACTAGCGGGATCGAATGGAGAGACCCAGTACTTC
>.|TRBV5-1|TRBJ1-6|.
CASSEGVSYNSPLHF
TGCGCCAGCAGCGAAGGGGTCTCCTATAATTCACCCCTCCACTTT
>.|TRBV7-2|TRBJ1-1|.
CASSLRQTEAFF
TGTGCCAGCAGCTTACGCCAGACTGAAGCTTTCTTT
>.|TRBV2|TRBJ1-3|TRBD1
CASRGQVPGNTIYF
TGTGCCAGCAGGGGACAGGTCCCAGGAAACACCATATATTTT
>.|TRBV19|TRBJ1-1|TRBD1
CASSQQGAGTEAFF
TGTGCCAGTAGCCAACAGGGGGCAGGAACTGAAGCTTTCTTT
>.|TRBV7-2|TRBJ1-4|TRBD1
CASSSTGGGEKLFF
TGTGCCAGCAGCTCTACAGGGGGCGGCGAAAAACTGTTTTTT
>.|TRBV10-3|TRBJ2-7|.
CAISEPGEGLGQYF
TGTGCCATCAGTGAGCCAGGGGAGGGCCTGGGGCAGTACTTC
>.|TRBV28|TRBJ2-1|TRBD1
CASSSPGQGSSSTYNEQFF
TGTGCCAGCAGTTCTCCGGGACAGGGGTCCTCCTCGACCTACAATGAGCAGTTCTTC
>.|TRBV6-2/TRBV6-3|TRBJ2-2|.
CASSHTGELFF
TGTGCCAGCAGTCACACCGGGGAGCTGTTTTTT
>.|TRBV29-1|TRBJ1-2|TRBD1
CSVAPGTDYGYTF
TGCAGCGTTGCCCCCGGGACAGACTATGGCTACACCTTC
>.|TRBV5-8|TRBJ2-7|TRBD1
CASSLAPGGFEQYF
TGTGCCAGCAGCTTGGCTCCAGGGGGCTTCGAGCAGTACTTC
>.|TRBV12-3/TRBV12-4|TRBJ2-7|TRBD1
CASSPQTGVEQYF
TGTGCCAGCAGTCCACAAACAGGGGTAGAGCAGTACTTC
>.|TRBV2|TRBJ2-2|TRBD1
CASRLQRQGFTGELFF
TGTGCCAGCAGACTTCAACGACAGGGGTTCACCGGGGAGCTGTTTTTT
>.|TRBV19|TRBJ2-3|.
CASSKTSWDTQYF
TGTGCCAGTAGTAAGACTAGTTGGGATACGCAGTATTTT
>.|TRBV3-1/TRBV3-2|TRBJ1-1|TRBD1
CASSLRTGTTEAFF
TGTGCCAGCAGCCTTAGGACAGGGACCACTGAAGCTTTCTTT
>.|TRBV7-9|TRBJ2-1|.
CASPVGEPFTYNEQFF
TGTGCCAGCCCAGTGGGGGAGCCCTTTACCTACAATGAGCAGTTCTTC
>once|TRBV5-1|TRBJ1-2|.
CASSLGLYGYTF
TGCGCCAGCAGCTTAGGTCTTTATGGCTACACCTTC
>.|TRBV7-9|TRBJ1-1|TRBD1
CASSLGRGGTEAFF
TGTGCCAGCAGCTTAGGCAGGGGGGGCACTGAAGCTTTCTTT
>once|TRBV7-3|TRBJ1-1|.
CASSLMENTEAFF
TGTGCCAGCAGCTTAATGGAGAACACTGAAGCTTTCTTT